The rows below give T cell receptor beta chains drawn from one sample of a study of blood T cell repertoires in COVID-19. The method was immunoSEQ multiplex PCR; TCRdb's version includes in-frame clones alone and lacks a portion of them. The table includes some 150,000 clones, approximately 87% detected once. The sequenced sample consisted of PBMCs or T cells enriched from blood (not recorded which). These TCRs come from a woman between 50 and 59 years old who had recovered from COVID-19. Both conserved end residues are part of each CDR3. Not every row has a clone size; where given, it reads once, few, many or a size class.

>TRBV3-1/TRBV3-2|.|15
CASRGLTGTTDTQYF
>TRBV7-9|.|13
CASTPQAGTEAFF
>TRBV30|.|12
CAWGPGNTEAFF
>TRBV6-5|.|15
CASRYASGIGTEAFF
>TRBV4-1|.|13
CASSQDSGYGYTF
>TRBV23-1|.|18
CASSRGQGAALDNSPLHF
>TRBV5-1|.|15
CASSPRRGGNSPLHF
>TRBV27|.|14
CASAPGGKKTEAFF
>TRBV19|.|14
CASSGMRQGNEAFF
>TRBV2|.|13
CASRSLNTGELFF
>TRBV5-1|.|17
CASSPPHSGGAEETQYF
>TRBV11-2|.|14
CASRKDRAQETQYF
>TRBV11-3|.|14
CASSPREGASPLHF
>TRBV2|.|14
CASRTRTGSGGYTF
>TRBV12-3/TRBV12-4|few|13
CASSFGRDTEAFF
>TRBV19|.|15
CASSIDGRGQDVAFF
>TRBV27|.|16
CASSLSGRGWNTEAFF
>TRBV19|.|14
CASTPFGDRAEAFF
>TRBV27|.|13
CASSDQGPQPQHF
>TRBV18|.|15
CASTLSIQNTGELFF
>TRBV7-2|.|17
CASSLGVGQGAKNIQYF
>TRBV24-1|.|15
CATTDPRATNEKLFF
>TRBV3-1/TRBV3-2|.|14
CASSQGGLNTEAFF
>TRBV28|once|13
CASIGGGWRPQHF
>TRBV13|.|14
CASTQTGMQETQYF
>TRBV3-1/TRBV3-2|.|16
CASSIRQGMLGNTIYF
>TRBV6-2/TRBV6-3|once|14
CASSLGQLTDTQYF
>TRBV7-9|.|18
CASSLGLTGAGGYNEQFF
>TRBV7-9|.|15
CASSDLFTGNTEAFF
>TRBV4-1|.|17
CASSQVGGLYSNQPQHF
>TRBV28|.|15
CASSFYGAGNTEAFF
>TRBV5-4|few|16
CASSPGTGSSYNEQFF
>TRBV5-1|.|13
CASSADRGNGYTF
>TRBV27|few|17
CASSFNRAQGDLYGYTF
>TRBV19|.|14
CASTPQGPDQPQHF
>TRBV27|.|13
CASSYDISTEAFF
>TRBV18|.|16
CASSPPGTATNEKLFF
>TRBV29-1|few|15
CSVRQRSKGNEKLFF
>TRBV19|.|13
CASSPTEREGYTF